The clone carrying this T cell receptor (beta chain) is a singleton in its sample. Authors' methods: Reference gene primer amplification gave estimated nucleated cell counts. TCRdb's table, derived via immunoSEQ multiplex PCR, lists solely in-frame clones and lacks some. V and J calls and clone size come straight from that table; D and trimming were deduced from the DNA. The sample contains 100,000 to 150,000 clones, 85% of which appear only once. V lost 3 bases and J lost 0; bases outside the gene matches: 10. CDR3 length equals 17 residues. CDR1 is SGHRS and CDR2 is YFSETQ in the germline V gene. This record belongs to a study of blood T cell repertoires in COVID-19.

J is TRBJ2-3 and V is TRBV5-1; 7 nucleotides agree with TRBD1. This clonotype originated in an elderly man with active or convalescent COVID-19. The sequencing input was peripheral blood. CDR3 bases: TGCGCCAGCAGCTGGGGTGGAAACAGGGGTAGCACAGATACGCAGTATTTT. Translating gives CASSWGGNRGSTDTQYF. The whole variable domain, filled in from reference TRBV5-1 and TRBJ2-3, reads KAGVTQTPRYLIKTRGQQVTLSCSPISGHRSVSWYQQTPGQGLQFLFEYFSETQRNKGNFPGRFSGRQFSNSRSEMNVSTLELGDSALYLCASSWGGNRGSTDTQYFGPGTRLTVL.